The T cell receptor (beta chain) described here comes from a study of blood T cell repertoires in COVID-19. Study-wide background: Collection of acute and convalescent COVID-19 samples took place in the United States, Italy and Spain. Sources were T cells, B-cell-depleted T cells, or PBMCs; the material itself was cDNA or gDNA.

CDR3 length equals 15 residues. The trim removed 7 bases at V and 4 bases at J, leaving 12 bases unmatched. CDR1 is LNHDA, CDR2 SQIVND, per germline (reference sequence). Per the original data handling: Amplified reference gene primers provided the basis for estimating nucleated cell counts. Assay: immunoSEQ multiplex PCR; the TCRdb copy retains only in-frame clones and omits some. V and J calls and clone size follow that table, whereas D and trimming were derived from the DNA. Of over 100,000 clones in the sample, approximately 80% were seen once. The clonotype comes from a woman aged 70-85 years with acute or convalescent COVID-19. J is TRBJ2-5 and V is TRBV19; 7 nucleotides line up with TRBD2. The sequencing sample was made of peripheral blood. The CDR3, as DNA: TGTGCCAGTACCCCCGGGGAGGGCCCCGCAGAGACCCAGTACTTC. Its protein product is CASTPGEGPAETQYF.